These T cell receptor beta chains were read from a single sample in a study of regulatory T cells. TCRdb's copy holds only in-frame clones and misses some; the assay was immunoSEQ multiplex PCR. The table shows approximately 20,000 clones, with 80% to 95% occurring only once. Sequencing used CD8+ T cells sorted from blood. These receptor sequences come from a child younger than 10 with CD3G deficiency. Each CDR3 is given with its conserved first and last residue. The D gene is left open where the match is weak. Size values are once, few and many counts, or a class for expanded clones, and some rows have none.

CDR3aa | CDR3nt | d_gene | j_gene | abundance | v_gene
CASSFAAVGTYEQYF | TGTGCCAGCAGTTTTGCGGCCGTGGGAACCTACGAGCAGTACTTC | - | TRBJ2-7 | - | TRBV28
CASTDTTGTEAFF | TGTGCCAGCACCGATACGACGGGCACTGAAGCTTTCTTT | - | TRBJ1-1 | - | TRBV6-1
CASSTTDEQYF | TGTGCCAGCAGTACAACAGACGAGCAGTACTTC | - | TRBJ2-7 | - | TRBV28
CASSHRDRPSEQYF | TGTGCCAGCAGCCACCGGGACAGGCCCTCCGAGCAGTACTTC | TRBD1 | TRBJ2-7 | - | TRBV11-3
CASSLVGQGVPRTGANVLTF | TGCGCCAGCAGCTTGGTTGGACAGGGGGTACCAAGGACTGGGGCCAACGTCCTGACTTTC | TRBD1 | TRBJ2-6 | - | TRBV5-1
CASSPHWSITEAFF | TGTGCCAGCAGTCCCCATTGGTCTATCACTGAAGCTTTCTTT | - | TRBJ1-1 | - | TRBV28
CASSLDSAAYNEQFF | TGCGCCAGCAGCTTGGACAGCGCCGCCTACAATGAGCAGTTCTTC | - | TRBJ2-1 | - | TRBV5-1
CASSPSTGGVKNIQYF | TGTGCCAGCAGCCCATCGACAGGGGGCGTGAAAAACATTCAGTACTTC | TRBD1 | TRBJ2-4 | - | TRBV28
CASSQEWTLREQYF | TGCGCCAGCAGCCAAGAGTGGACCTTGCGTGAGCAGTATTTT | - | TRBJ2-3 | - | TRBV4-1
CASSVAVASYEQYF | TGTGCCAGCAGCGTAGCGGTCGCTTCCTACGAGCAGTACTTC | - | TRBJ2-7 | - | TRBV9
CASSPWDRGHEQYF | TGTGCCAGCAGTCCATGGGACAGGGGGCACGAGCAGTACTTC | TRBD1 | TRBJ2-7 | - | TRBV28
CASSEGPGSDSYEQYF | TGTGCCAGCAGTGAAGGACCAGGCTCGGACTCCTACGAGCAGTACTTC | - | TRBJ2-7 | - | TRBV6-1
CASSRYTYEQYF | TGTGCCAGCAGCCGTTACACCTACGAGCAGTACTTC | - | TRBJ2-7 | once | TRBV7-9
CASSIGGEEGEKLFF | TGTGCCAGTAGTATTGGAGGCGAGGAGGGTGAAAAACTGTTTTTT | - | TRBJ1-4 | - | TRBV19
CASSISGQGGITEAFF | TGTGCCAGTAGTATTTCGGGACAGGGCGGGATCACTGAAGCTTTCTTT | TRBD1 | TRBJ1-1 | few | TRBV19
CASSSGQGPKMFEKLFF | TGTGCCAGCAGCTCAGGACAGGGGCCGAAGATGTTTGAAAAACTGTTTTTT | TRBD1 | TRBJ1-4 | - | TRBV7-9
CASAEGPPDTEAFF | TGTGCCAGCGCCGAAGGGCCCCCGGACACTGAAGCTTTCTTT | - | TRBJ1-1 | few | TRBV28
CASEQGGTGELFF | TGTGCCAGCGAACAGGGCGGGACCGGGGAGCTGTTTTTT | - | TRBJ2-2 | - | TRBV28
CASSLEPNPPLHF | TGTGCCAGCAGCTTAGAGCCTAATCCACCCCTCCACTTT | - | TRBJ1-6 | - | TRBV11-2
CASSISAFANYGYTF | TGTGCCAGTAGTATCTCTGCTTTCGCTAACTATGGCTACACCTTC | - | TRBJ1-2 | - | TRBV19
CASSLMVCQGGQPVCDYTF | TGTGCCAGCAGTTTAATGGTATGTCAGGGAGGACAGCCAGTATGTGACTACACCTTC | - | TRBJ1-2 | - | TRBV28
CASSHGTGTEQYF | TGTGCCAGCAGCCATGGGACAGGAACCGAGCAGTACTTC | TRBD1 | TRBJ2-7 | - | TRBV28
CASSELGSFNEQFF | TGCGCCAGCAGCGAACTCGGGTCCTTCAATGAGCAGTTCTTC | - | TRBJ2-1 | - | TRBV5-1
CASSTGTSPYEQYF | TGCGCCAGCAGCACTGGGACATCCCCCTACGAGCAGTACTTC | - | TRBJ2-7 | - | TRBV5-1
CASSLWTSGRPNTGELFF | TGTGCCAGCAGCCTCTGGACTAGCGGGAGACCGAACACCGGGGAGCTGTTTTTT | TRBD2 | TRBJ2-2 | - | TRBV11-2
CASSYVDRGNEQYF | TGTGCCAGCAGTTACGTGGACAGGGGTAACGAGCAGTACTTC | TRBD1 | TRBJ2-7 | - | TRBV28
CASSPGTGEGYEQYF | TGCGCCAGCAGCCCGGGGACAGGGGAGGGCTACGAGCAGTACTTC | TRBD1 | TRBJ2-7 | - | TRBV5-1
CASSVDRGLYEQYF | TGTGCCAGCAGTGTTGACAGGGGTCTCTACGAGCAGTACTTC | TRBD1 | TRBJ2-7 | - | TRBV6-1
CASSIGSGPAYEQYF | TGTGCCAGTAGTATAGGATCGGGACCGGCCTACGAGCAGTACTTC | - | TRBJ2-7 | - | TRBV19
CASSLGTEQFF | TGTGCCAGCAGTTTGGGGACAGAGCAGTTCTTC | - | TRBJ2-1 | - | TRBV27